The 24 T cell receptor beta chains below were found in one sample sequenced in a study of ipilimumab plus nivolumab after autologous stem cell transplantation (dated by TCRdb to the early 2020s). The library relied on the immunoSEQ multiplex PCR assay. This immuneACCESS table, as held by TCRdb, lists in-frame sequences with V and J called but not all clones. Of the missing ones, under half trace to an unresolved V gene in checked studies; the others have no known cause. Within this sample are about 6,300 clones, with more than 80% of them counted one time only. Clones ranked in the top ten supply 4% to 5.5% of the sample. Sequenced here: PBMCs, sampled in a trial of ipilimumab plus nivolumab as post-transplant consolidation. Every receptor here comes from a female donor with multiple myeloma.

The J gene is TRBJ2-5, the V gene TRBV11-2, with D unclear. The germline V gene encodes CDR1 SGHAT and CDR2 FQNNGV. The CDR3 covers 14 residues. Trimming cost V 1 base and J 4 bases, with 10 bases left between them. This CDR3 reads CASSLVSYLETQYF. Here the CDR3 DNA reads TGTGCCAGCAGCTTAGTATCGTACTTAGAGACCCAGTACTTC. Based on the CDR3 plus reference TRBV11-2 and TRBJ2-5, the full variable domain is EAGVAQSPRYKIIEKRQSVAFWCNPISGHATLYWYQQILGQGPKLLIQFQNNGVVDDSQLPKDRFSAERLKGVDSTLKIQPAKLEDSAVYLCASSLVSYLETQYFGPGTRLLVL.

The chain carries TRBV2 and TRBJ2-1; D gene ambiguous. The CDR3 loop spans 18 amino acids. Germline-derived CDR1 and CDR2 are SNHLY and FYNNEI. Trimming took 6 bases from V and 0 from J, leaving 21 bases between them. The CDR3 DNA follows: TGTGCCAGCAGCTTGGTGTCGGGTCAGACGAGCTCCTACAATGAGCAGTTCTTC. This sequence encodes CASSLVSGQTSSYNEQFF.

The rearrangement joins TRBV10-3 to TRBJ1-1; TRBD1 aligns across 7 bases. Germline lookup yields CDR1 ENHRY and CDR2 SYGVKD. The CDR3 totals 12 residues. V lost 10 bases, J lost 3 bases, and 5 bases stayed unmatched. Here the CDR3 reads CATLDRDTEAFF. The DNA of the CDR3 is TGTGCCACCCTAGACAGGGACACTGAAGCTTTCTTT.

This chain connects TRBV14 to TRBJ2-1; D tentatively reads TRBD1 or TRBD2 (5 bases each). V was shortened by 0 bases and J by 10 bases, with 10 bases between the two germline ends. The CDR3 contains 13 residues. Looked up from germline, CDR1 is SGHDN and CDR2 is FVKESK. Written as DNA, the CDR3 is TGTGCCAGCAGCCAAGAGGGGGTTGGGGAGCAGTTCTTC. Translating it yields CASSQEGVGEQFF.

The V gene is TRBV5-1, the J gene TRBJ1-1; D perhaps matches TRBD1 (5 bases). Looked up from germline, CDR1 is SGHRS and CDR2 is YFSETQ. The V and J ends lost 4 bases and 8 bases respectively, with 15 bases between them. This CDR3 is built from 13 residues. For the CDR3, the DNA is TGCGCCAGCAGCACGGGGGTTGGGCTAGAAGCTTTCTTT. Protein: CASSTGVGLEAFF.

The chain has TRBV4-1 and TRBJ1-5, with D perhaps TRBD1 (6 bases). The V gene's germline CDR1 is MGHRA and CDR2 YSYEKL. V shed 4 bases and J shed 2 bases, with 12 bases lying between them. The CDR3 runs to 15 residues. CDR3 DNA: TGCGCCAGCAGCCCAGGGGTAGCTGGCAATCAGCCCCAGCATTTT. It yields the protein CASSPGVAGNQPQHF.

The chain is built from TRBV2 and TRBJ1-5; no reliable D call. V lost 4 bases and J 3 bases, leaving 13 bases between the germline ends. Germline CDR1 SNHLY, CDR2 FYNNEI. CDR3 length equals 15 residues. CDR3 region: CASSVLAGPNQPQHF. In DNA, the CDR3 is TGTGCCAGCAGTGTCCTTGCAGGCCCCAATCAGCCCCAGCATTTT.

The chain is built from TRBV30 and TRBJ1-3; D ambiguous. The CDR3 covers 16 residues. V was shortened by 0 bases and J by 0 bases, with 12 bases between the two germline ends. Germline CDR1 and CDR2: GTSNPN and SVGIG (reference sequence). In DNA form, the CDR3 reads TGTGCCTGGAGTGTACGGCGGGAATACTCTGGAAACACCATATATTTT. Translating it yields CAWSVRREYSGNTIYF.

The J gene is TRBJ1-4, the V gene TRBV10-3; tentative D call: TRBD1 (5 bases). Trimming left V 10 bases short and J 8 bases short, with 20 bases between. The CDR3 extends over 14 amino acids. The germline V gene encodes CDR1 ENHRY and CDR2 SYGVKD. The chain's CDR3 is CATRHQGFEEKLFF. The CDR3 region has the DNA TGTGCCACGCGCCATCAGGGATTCGAGGAAAAACTGTTTTTT.

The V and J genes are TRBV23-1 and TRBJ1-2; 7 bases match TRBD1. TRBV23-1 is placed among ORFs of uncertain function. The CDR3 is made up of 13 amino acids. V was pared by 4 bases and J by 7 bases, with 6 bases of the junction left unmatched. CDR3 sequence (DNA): TGCGCCAGCAGTCGACAGGGATGGAGTGGCTACACCTTC. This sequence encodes CASSRQGWSGYTF.

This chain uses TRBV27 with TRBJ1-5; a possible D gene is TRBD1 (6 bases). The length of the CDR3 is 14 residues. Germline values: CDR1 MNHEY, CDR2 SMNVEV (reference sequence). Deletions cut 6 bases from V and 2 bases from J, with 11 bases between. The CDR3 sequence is CASRSGGGNQPQHF. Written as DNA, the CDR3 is TGTGCCAGCAGGTCCGGGGGCGGCAATCAGCCCCAGCATTTT.

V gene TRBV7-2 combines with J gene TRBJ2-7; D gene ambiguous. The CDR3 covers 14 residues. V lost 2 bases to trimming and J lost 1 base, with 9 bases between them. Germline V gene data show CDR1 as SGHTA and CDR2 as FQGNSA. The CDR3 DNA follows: TGTGCCAGCAGCTTATCTCTCGGGTCCTACGAGCAGTACTTC. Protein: CASSLSLGSYEQYF.

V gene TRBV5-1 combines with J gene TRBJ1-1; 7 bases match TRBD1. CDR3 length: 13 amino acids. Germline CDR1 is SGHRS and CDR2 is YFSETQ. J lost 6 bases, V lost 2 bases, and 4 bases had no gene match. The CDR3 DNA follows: TGCGCCAGCAGCTTAACAGGGGAGTCTGAAGCTTTCTTT. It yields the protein CASSLTGESEAFF.

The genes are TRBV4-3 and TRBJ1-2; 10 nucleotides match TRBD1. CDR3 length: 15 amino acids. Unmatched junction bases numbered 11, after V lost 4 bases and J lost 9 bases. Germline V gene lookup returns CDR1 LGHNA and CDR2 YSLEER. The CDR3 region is CASSPAGTGAWSYTF. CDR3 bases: TGCGCCAGCAGCCCAGCTGGGACAGGGGCTTGGAGCTACACCTTC.

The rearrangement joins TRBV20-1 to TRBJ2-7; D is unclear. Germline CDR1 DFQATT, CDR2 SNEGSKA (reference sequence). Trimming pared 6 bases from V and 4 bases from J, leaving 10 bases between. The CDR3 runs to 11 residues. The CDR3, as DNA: TGCAGTGCCCGAACGCTATACGAGCAGTACTTC. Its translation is CSARTLYEQYF.

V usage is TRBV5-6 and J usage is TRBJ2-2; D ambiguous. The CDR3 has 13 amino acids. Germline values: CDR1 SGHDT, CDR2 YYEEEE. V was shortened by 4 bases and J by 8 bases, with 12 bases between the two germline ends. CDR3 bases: TGTGCCAGCAGCCGAATCGCAAGGGGGGAGCTGTTTTTT. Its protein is CASSRIARGELFF.

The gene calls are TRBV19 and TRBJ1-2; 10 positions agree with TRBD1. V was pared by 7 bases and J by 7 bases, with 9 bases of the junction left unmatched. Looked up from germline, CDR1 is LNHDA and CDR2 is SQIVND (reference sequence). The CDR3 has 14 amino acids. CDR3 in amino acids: CASTRGQGVSGYTF. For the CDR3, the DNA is TGTGCCAGTACCCGCGGACAGGGGGTTTCTGGCTACACCTTC.

The CDR3 reads CAISERADAETQYF. The DNA for the CDR3 is TGTGCCATCAGTGAGCGGGCCGACGCAGAGACCCAGTACTTC. J is TRBJ2-5 and V is TRBV10-3; D ambiguous. The CDR3 runs 14 residues. Germline values: CDR1 ENHRY, CDR2 SYGVKD. The V and J ends lost 2 bases and 4 bases respectively, with 11 bases between them.

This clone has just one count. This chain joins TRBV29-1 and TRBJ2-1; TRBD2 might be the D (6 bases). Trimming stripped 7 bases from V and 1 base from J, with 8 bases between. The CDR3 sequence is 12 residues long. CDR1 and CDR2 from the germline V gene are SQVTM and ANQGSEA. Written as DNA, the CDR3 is TGCAGCGGCAGCGGGTCCTACAATGAGCAGTTCTTC. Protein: CSGSGSYNEQFF.

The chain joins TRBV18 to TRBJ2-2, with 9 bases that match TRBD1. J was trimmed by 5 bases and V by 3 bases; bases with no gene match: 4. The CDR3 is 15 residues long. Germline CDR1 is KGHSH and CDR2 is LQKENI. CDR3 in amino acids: CASSPEGQGTGELFF. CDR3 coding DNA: TGTGCCAGCTCACCGGAGGGACAGGGTACCGGGGAGCTGTTTTTT.

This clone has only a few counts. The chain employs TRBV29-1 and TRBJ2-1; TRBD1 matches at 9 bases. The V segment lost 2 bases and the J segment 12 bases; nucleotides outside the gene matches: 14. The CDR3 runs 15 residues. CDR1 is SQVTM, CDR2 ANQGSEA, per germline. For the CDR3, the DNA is TGCAGCGTTGAAAGGGGAGACAGGGGGGTAGGTGGGCAGTTCTTC. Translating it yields CSVERGDRGVGGQFF.

The CDR3 DNA sequence: TGTGCCAGTAGTACACAGGGCGGGGATAATTCACCCCTCCACTTT. As protein: CASSTQGGDNSPLHF. The gene calls are TRBV19 and TRBJ1-6, with D maybe TRBD1 (6 bases). CDR1 is LNHDA, CDR2 SQIVND, per germline (reference sequence). V was clipped by 4 bases and J by 5 bases, with 12 bases between them. CDR3 size: 15 residues. The whole variable domain, filled in from reference TRBV19 and TRBJ1-6, reads DGGITQSPKYLFRKEGQNVTLSCEQNLNHDAMYWYRQDPGQGLRLIYYSQIVNDFQKGDIAEGYSVSREKKESFPLTVTSAQKNPTAFYLCASSTQGGDNSPLHFGNGTRLTVT.

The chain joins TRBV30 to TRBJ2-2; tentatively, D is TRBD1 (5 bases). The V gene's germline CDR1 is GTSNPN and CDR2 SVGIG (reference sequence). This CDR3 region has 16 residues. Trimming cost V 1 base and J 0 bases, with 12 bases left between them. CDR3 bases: TGTGCCTGGAGTGCGGACAACCCTACGAACACCGGGGAGCTGTTTTTT. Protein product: CAWSADNPTNTGELFF.

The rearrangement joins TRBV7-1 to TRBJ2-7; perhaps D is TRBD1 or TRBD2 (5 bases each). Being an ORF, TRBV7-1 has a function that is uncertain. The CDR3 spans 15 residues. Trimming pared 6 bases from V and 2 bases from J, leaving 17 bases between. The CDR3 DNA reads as TGTGCCAGCAGGCGGACTGGAATGGGGCCCTACGAGCAGTACTTC. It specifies CASRRTGMGPYEQYF.